This TCR beta chain came from a study of OX40 agonist ivuxolimab in advanced cancers. About the study as a whole: The costimulatory receptor OX40 (CD134) was targeted by ivuxolimab, a fully human IgG2 agonistic monoclonal antibody. Intravenous ivuxolimab was administered to patients every 2 weeks at six dose levels: 0.01, 0.1, 0.3, 1.5, 3 and 10 mg/kg. Of the roughly 50 dose-escalation patients, hepatocellular carcinoma was present in around 20, melanoma in some 15, renal cell carcinoma in 9 and head and neck cancer in 9. A male proportion of 70% to 90% and a mean age of about 60 years, ranging from 23 to 79, were recorded for the dose-escalation cohort. Patients were allowed to have had prior anti-PD-1, anti-PD-L1 or anti-CTLA-4 therapy, and 40% of the dose-escalation patients had been treated with checkpoint inhibitors. Partial responses occurred in three dose-escalation patients, of whom one had hepatocellular carcinoma and two had cutaneous melanoma. Peripheral TCRbeta sequencing was intended to test whether TCR sequence diversity was altered and clonal T-cell expansion was caused by ivuxolimab. The paper describes the monotherapy dose-escalation part (N = 52 patients) of the phase I trial of ivuxolimab.

What the study reported, not specific to this receptor: Low levels of normalized T-cell clonal expansion were also shown by some nonresponding patients. Clonal expansion of both CD4+ and CD8+ blood T cells was observed from baseline to week 6 at doses 0.1 to 3.0 mg/kg. On average, CD8+ T cells showed more expanded clones than CD4+ T cells after ivuxolimab. Which antigens the clonally expanded peripheral T cells were specific for was not determined. In partial responders in the 0.1-3.0 mg/kg groups, normalized peripheral clonal expansion was found to be among the lowest, especially among CD8+ T cells.

This clone occurred a few times. No cognate antigen has been identified for it. Per-nucleotide qualities are absent, and no much larger clonotype sits a single base away. V has 7 bases trimmed and J has 1 base trimmed; junction bases matching no gene number 9. The germline V gene (reference sequence) provides CDR1 LNHDA and CDR2 SQIVND. The CDR3 holds 15 amino acids from the cysteine to the phenylalanine. CDR3 DNA is the only sequence kept; it has 45 bases, read in frame from the first base. Genomic DNA was isolated from the sorted cells so that the TCRbeta CDR3 region could be sequenced. The immunoSEQ Assay was used to sequence the TCRbeta CDR3 regions. What TCRdb holds here is the immuneACCESS table cut down to in-frame rearrangements. Part of the clones is not present; checked against another copy, under half of the missing clones reflect an unresolved V gene, and the others are unexplained. The sample data list roughly 67,000 clones, and roughly 82% of these were observed just once. Jointly, the top ten make up approximately 10% of the sample.

Patients with a history of autoimmune disease or receiving systemic immunosuppression were excluded from the trial. Peripheral blood for TCR sequencing was drawn from every dose cohort at baseline, at cycle 4 day 1 and at cycle 7 day 1. The samples were taken from a phase I, first-in-human, multicenter, open-label dose-escalation trial of ivuxolimab. The trial enrolled adults with locally advanced or metastatic head and neck squamous cell, hepatocellular, melanoma or renal cell carcinoma. Before TCR sequencing, CD4+ T cells and CD8+ T cells were sorted from peripheral blood as separate populations.

In this chain, TRBV19 is recombined with TRBJ2-5, and TRBD2 aligns with 7 junction nucleotides. The receptor was derived from an adult with an advanced solid tumor such as melanoma, head and neck, liver or kidney cancer. The material was CD4+ or CD8+ T cells sorted from blood, obtained in a trial of the OX40 agonist ivuxolimab. The sequence in DNA is TGTGCCAGTACGGGAAGCGGGGAGCTCCAAGAGACCCAGTACTTC. Its protein is CASTGSGELQETQYF.